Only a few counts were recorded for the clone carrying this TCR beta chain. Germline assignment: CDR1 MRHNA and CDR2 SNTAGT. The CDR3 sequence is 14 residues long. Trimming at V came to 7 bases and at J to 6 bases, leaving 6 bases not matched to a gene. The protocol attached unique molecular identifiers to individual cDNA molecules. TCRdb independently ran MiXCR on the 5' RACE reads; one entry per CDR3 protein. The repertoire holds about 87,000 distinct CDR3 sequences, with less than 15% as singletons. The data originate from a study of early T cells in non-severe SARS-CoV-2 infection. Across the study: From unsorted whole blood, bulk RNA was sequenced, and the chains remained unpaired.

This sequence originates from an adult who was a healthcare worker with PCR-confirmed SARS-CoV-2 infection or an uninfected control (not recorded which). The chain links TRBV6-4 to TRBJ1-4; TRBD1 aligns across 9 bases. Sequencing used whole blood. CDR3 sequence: CASTPDRGHEKLFF. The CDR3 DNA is TGTGCCAGCACCCCGGACAGGGGTCATGAAAAACTGTTTTTT.